The 10 T cell receptor beta chains below come from one sample, sequenced in a study of shared clonotypes between healthy human individuals. CD45RO-negative CD8 cells positively selected for CCR7 made up the naive population, which excluded terminally differentiated effector memory CD45RA+ cells. Some clones are missing from TCRdb's copy, which holds only in-frame ones; the method was immunoSEQ multiplex PCR. The sample includes about 1,800,000 clones, roughly 95% of them seen just once. The sample taken for sequencing was naive CD8+ T cells sorted from blood. These receptors all stem from a man aged 18-30 years in good health.

The gene calls are TRBV4-1 and TRBJ2-7, with no clear D. Between the trimmed V and J ends, which lost 4 bases and 6 bases, there was a span of 10 bases. There are 12 residues in the CDR3. The germline V gene encodes CDR1 MGHRA and CDR2 YSYEKL. CDR3 in amino acids: CASSPILGEQYF. The CDR3 region has the DNA TGCGCCAGCAGCCCGATTCTTGGCGAGCAGTACTTC.

The rearrangement links TRBV9 to TRBJ2-7; the D gene is possibly TRBD2 (5 bases). V gave up 0 bases and J gave up 3 bases, with 10 bases separating them. CDR1 and CDR2 (germline): SGDLS, YYNGEE. The CDR3 length is 14 residues. CDR3 residues: CASSVEGGHYEQYF. The CDR3 nucleotides read TGTGCCAGCAGCGTAGAGGGCGGGCACTACGAGCAGTACTTC.

This sequence joins TRBV4-3 and TRBJ2-7; D remains unclear. CDR3 length: 15 amino acids. Germline V gives CDR1 LGHNA, CDR2 YSLEER. With 1 base removed from V and 2 bases from J, the gap between germline ends came to 12 bases. CDR3: CASSQGVNPTYEQYF. CDR3 DNA sequence: TGCGCCAGCAGCCAAGGAGTCAATCCCACCTACGAGCAGTACTTC.

The chain joins TRBV7-3 to TRBJ2-3, with TRBD1 as a possible D gene (6 bases). Germline V lookup: CDR1 SGHTA, CDR2 FQGTGA. With 3 bases removed from V and 5 bases from J, the gap between germline ends came to 12 bases. The CDR3 consists of 14 residues. The CDR3 is CASSLYRDEDTQYF. CDR3 nucleotide sequence: TGTGCCAGCAGCTTGTACAGGGATGAAGATACGCAGTATTTT. Complete variable domain (other parts from reference TRBV7-3 and TRBJ2-3): GAGVSQTPSNKVTEKGKYVELRCDPISGHTALYWYRQSLGQGPEFLIYFQGTGAADDSGLPNDRFFAVRPEGSVSTLKIQRTERGDSAVYLCASSLYRDEDTQYFGPGTRLTVL.

The rearrangement joins TRBV2 to TRBJ2-7, with a tentative D call TRBD2 (6 bases). CDR3 length equals 15 residues. The V gene's germline CDR1 is SNHLY and CDR2 FYNNEI. V dropped 0 bases and J dropped 4 bases, with 13 bases sitting between them. The CDR3 nucleotides are TGTGCCAGCAGTGAAGCGGCGGGGTTGGTTTACGAGCAGTACTTC. It yields the protein CASSEAAGLVYEQYF.

This chain links TRBV2 with TRBJ2-7; D not certain. Germline values: CDR1 SNHLY, CDR2 FYNNEI. Trimming removed 3 bases at V and 3 bases at J, with 9 bases between. There are 13 residues in the CDR3. The CDR3 sequence: CASSDSVNYEQYF. The CDR3 bases are TGTGCCAGCAGTGACTCAGTTAACTACGAGCAGTACTTC. The variable domain in full, completed from reference TRBV2 and TRBJ2-7, reads EPEVTQTPSHQVTQMGQEVILRCVPISNHLYFYWYRQILGQKVEFLVSFYNNEISEKSEIFDDQFSVERPDGSNFTLKIRSTKLEDSAMYFCASSDSVNYEQYFGPGTRLTVT.

The rearrangement joins TRBV30 to TRBJ2-5; D is undetermined. The CDR3 spans 14 residues. V was clipped by 1 base and J by 0 bases, with 9 bases between them. The germline V gene has CDR1 GTSNPN and CDR2 SVGIG (reference sequence). The CDR3 DNA is TGTGCCTGGAGTGATTGGCCAGACCAAGAGACCCAGTACTTC. Translating gives CAWSDWPDQETQYF. Using reference TRBV30 and TRBJ2-5 for the parts outside the CDR3, the full variable domain is SQTIHQWPATLVQPVGSPLSLECTVEGTSNPNLYWYRQAAGRGLQLLFYSVGIGQISSEVPQNLSASRPQDRQFILSSKKLLLSDSGFYLCAWSDWPDQETQYFGPGTRLLVL.

The chain carries TRBV30 and TRBJ2-1; no clear D. Germline assignment: CDR1 GTSNPN and CDR2 SVGIG (reference sequence). Trimming removed 3 bases from V and 9 bases from J, with 15 bases in between. This CDR3 region has 13 residues. CDR3 in amino acids: CAWSALGFSEQFF. The CDR3 nucleotides read TGTGCCTGGAGCGCACTGGGTTTCAGTGAGCAGTTCTTC.

This clone occurred once. Other DNA sequences in this specimen translate into the identical CDR3. The V call is TRBV5-1, the J call TRBJ1-6; D gene uncertain. The germline V gene encodes CDR1 SGHRS and CDR2 YFSETQ. This CDR3 is built from 16 residues. V lost 0 bases and J 3 bases, leaving 10 bases between the germline ends. CDR3 region: CASSLGRQSYNSPLHF. The CDR3 DNA reads as TGCGCCAGCAGCTTGGGTCGGCAGAGCTATAATTCACCCCTCCACTTT.

This chain links TRBV6-6 with TRBJ2-2, with a possible D match to TRBD2 (5 bases). The CDR3 is 15 residues long. The V end was cut by 0 bases, the J end by 6 bases, with 11 bases between. CDR1 and CDR2 (germline): MNHNY, SVGAGI (reference sequence). The CDR3 nucleotides read TGTGCCAGCAGTTACTCTGCGGGCCAGGCCGGGGAGCTGTTTTTT. It codes for CASSYSAGQAGELFF.